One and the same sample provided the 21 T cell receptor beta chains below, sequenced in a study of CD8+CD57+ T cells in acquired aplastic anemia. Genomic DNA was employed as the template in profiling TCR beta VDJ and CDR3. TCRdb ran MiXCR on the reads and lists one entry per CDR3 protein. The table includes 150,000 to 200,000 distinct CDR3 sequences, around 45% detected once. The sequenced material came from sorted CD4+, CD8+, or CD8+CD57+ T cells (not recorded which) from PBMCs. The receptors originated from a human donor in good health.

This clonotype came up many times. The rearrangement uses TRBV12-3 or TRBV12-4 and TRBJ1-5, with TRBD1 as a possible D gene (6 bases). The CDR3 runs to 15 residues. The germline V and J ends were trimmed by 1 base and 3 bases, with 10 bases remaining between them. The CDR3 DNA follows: TGTGCCAGCAGTTTAGTACAGGGCTACAATCAGCCCCAGCATTTT. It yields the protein CASSLVQGYNQPQHF.

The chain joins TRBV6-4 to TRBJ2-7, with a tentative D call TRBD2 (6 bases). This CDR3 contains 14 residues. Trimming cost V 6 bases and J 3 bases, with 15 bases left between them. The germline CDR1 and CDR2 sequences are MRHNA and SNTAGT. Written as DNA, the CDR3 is TGTGCCAGCAGCCCTTCCTCCGGGAGCTACGAGCAGTACTTC. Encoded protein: CASSPSSGSYEQYF.

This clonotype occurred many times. CDR3: CASSSSYGYYEQYF. The CDR3 DNA reads TGTGCCAGCAGCTCGAGTTACGGTTACTACGAGCAGTACTTC. This rearrangement joins TRBV7-2 to TRBJ2-7, with unresolved D. The CDR3 length is 14 residues. V was cut by 4 bases and J by 3 bases, with 13 bases left in between. Germline V CDR1 and CDR2: SGHTA, FQGNSA. Full variable domain (outside the CDR3, taken from reference TRBV7-2 and TRBJ2-7): GAGVSQSPSNKVTEKGKDVELRCDPISGHTALYWYRQSLGQGLEFLIYFQGNSAPDKSGLPSDRFSAERTGGSVSTLTIQRTQQEDSAVYLCASSSSYGYYEQYFGPGTRLTVT.

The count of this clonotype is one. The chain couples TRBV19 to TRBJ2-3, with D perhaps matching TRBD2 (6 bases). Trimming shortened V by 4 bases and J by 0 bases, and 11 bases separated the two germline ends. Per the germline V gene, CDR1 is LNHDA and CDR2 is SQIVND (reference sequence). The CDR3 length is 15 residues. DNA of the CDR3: TGTGCCAGTAGTACCTCACTAGCTAGCACAGATACGCAGTATTTT. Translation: CASSTSLASTDTQYF.

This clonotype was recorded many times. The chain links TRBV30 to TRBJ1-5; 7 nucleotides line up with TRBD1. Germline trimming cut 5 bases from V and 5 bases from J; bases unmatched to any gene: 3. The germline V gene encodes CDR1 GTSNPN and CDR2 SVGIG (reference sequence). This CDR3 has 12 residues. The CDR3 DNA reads TGTGCCTGGGGAGACAGGGATCAGCCCCAGCATTTT. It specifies CAWGDRDQPQHF.

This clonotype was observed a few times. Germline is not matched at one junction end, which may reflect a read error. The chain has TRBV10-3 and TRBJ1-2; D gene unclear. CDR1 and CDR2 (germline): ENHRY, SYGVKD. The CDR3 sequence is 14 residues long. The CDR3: CASSFNSPESGYTF. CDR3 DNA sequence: TGTGCCAGCAGTTTTAACAGCCCAGAAAGTGGCTACACCTTC.

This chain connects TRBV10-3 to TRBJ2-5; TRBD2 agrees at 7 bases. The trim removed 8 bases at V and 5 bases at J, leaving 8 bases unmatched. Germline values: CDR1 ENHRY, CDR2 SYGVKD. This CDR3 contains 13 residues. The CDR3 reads CAIYSGSGETQYF. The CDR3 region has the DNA TGTGCCATCTATAGCGGGTCTGGGGAGACCCAGTACTTC.

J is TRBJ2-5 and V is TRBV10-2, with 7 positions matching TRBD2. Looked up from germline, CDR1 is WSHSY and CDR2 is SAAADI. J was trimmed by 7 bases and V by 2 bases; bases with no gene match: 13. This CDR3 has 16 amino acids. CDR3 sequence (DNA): TGCGCCAGCAGTGAGCCTAGGGCTAGCGGCCCCGGGACCCAGTACTTC. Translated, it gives CASSEPRASGPGTQYF.

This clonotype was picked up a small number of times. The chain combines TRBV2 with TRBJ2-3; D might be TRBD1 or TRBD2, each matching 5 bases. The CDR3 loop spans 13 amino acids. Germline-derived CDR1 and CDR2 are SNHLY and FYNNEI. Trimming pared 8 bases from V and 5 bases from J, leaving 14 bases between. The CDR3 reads CASGRGGRDTQYF. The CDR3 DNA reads TGTGCCAGCGGTCGTGGGGGAAGAGATACGCAGTATTTT.

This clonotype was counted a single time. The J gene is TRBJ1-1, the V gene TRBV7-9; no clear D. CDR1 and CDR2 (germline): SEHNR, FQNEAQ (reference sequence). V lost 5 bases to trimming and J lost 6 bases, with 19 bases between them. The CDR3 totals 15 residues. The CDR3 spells CASSVGYREGSEAFF. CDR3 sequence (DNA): TGTGCCAGCAGCGTAGGATACAGAGAGGGCTCTGAAGCTTTCTTT.

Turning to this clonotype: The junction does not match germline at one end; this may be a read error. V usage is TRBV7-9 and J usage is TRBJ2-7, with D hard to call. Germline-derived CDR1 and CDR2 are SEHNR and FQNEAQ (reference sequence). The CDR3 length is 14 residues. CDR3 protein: CASSLTDQSYEQYF. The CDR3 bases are TGCGCCAGCAGCTTGACGGATCAATCGTACGAGCAGTACTTC.

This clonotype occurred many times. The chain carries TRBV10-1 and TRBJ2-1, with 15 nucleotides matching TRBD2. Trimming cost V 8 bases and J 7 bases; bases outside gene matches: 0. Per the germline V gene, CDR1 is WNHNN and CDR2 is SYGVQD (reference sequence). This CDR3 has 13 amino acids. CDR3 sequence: CASGLAGGNEQFF. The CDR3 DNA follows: TGCGCCAGCGGACTAGCGGGAGGGAATGAGCAGTTCTTC.

The CDR3 protein is CAICKTGGTSYEQYF. CDR3 sequence (DNA): TGTGCTATCTGCAAAACAGGGGGCACCTCCTACGAGCAGTACTTC. This rearrangement joins TRBV10-3 to TRBJ2-7; 9 bases line up with TRBD1. The CDR3 spans 15 residues. CDR1 is ENHRY, CDR2 SYGVKD, per germline.

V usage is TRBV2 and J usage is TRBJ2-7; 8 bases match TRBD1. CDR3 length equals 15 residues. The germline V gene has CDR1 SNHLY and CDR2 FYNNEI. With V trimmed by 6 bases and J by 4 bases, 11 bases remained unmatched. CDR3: CASSKRGGQGYEQYF. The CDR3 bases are TGTGCCAGCAGCAAGAGGGGAGGACAGGGTTACGAGCAGTACTTC. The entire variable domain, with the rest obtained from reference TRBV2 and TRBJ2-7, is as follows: EPEVTQTPSHQVTQMGQEVILRCVPISNHLYFYWYRQILGQKVEFLVSFYNNEISEKSEIFDDQFSVERPDGSNFTLKIRSTKLEDSAMYFCASSKRGGQGYEQYFGPGTRLTVT.

In nucleotides, the CDR3 is TGTGCCAGCAGCCCCATCGATGAACTATCCTACGAGCAGTACTTC. This translates into CASSPIDELSYEQYF. The V call is TRBV2, the J call TRBJ2-7; D is unresolved. The CDR3 contains 15 residues. Germline V gene lookup returns CDR1 SNHLY and CDR2 FYNNEI. The ends were cut back, 6 bases at V and 1 base at J, with 16 bases in the middle.

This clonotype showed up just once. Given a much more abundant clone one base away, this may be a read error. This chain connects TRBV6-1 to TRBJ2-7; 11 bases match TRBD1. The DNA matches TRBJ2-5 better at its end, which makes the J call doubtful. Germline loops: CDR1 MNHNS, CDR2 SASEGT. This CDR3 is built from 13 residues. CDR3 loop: CTSTRGQGGTQYF. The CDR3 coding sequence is TGTACCAGCACCAGGGGACAGGGGGGGACCCAGTACTTC.

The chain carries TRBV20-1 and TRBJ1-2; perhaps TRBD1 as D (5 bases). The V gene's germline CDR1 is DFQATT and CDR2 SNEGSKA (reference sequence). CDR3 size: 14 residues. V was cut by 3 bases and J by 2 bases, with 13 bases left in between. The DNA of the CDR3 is TGCAGTGCTAGGAGGACATCAGGGAACTATGGCTACACCTTC. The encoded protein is CSARRTSGNYGYTF.

DNA of the CDR3: TGTGCCAGCAGCAACGCCCCCTCCTACGAGCAGTACTTC. Translating gives CASSNAPSYEQYF. This sequence joins TRBV7-2 and TRBJ2-7; the D is unclear. There are 13 residues in the CDR3. Germline loops: CDR1 SGHTA, CDR2 FQGNSA. The ends were cut back, 5 bases at V and 0 bases at J, with 8 bases in the middle.

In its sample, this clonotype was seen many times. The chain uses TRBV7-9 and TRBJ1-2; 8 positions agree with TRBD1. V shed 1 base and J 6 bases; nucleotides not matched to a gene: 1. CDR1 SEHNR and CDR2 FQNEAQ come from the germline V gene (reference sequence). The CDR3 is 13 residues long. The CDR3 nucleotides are TGTGCCAGCAGCTTAGGGACAGGGCATGGCTACACCTTC. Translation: CASSLGTGHGYTF. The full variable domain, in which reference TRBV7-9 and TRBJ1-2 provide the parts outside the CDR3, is DTGVSQNPRHKITKRGQNVTFRCDPISEHNRLYWYRQTLGQGPEFLTYFQNEAQLEKSRLLSDRFSAERPKGSFSTLEIQRTEQGDSAMYLCASSLGTGHGYTFGSGTRLTVV.

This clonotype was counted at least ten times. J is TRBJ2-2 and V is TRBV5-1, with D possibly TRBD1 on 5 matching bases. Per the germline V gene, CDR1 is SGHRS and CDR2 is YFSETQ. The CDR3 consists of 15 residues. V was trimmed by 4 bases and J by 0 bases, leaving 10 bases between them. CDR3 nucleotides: TGCGCCAGCAGCCATGACAGACCGAACACCGGGGAGCTGTTTTTT. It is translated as CASSHDRPNTGELFF.

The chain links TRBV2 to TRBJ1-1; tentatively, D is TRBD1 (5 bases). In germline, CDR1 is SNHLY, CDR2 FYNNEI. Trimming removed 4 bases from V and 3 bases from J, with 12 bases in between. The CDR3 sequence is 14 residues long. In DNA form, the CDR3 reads TGTGCCAGCAGTGTGGGGGGGAGGGACACTGAAGCTTTCTTT. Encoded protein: CASSVGGRDTEAFF.